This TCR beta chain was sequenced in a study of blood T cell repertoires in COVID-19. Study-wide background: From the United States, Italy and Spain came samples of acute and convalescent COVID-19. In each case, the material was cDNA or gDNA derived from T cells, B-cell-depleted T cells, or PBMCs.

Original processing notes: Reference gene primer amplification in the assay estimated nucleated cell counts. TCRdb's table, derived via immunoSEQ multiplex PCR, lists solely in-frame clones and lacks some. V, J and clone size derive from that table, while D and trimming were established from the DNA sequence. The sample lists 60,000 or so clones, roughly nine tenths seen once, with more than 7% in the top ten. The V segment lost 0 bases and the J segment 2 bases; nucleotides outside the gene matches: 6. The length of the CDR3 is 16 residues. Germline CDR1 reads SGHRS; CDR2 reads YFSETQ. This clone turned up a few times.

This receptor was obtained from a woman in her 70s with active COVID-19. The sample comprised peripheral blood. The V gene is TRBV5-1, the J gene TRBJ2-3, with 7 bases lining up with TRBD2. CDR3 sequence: CASSLGGGSPTDTQYF. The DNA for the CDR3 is TGCGCCAGCAGCTTGGGAGGCGGGAGCCCCACAGATACGCAGTATTTT.